These 19 T cell receptor beta chains were sequenced from one sample in a study of shared clonotypes between healthy human individuals. Repertoires were generated with immunoSEQ multiplex PCR, while TCRdb's copy carries only in-frame clones and drops some. The sample lists about 330,000 clones; approximately 79% were seen once. Material for sequencing was memory CD4+ T cells sorted from blood. Described subset: CD45RA-negative fraction. Receptors originate from a man younger than 45 in good health.

The chain combines TRBV9 with TRBJ2-7; D is possibly TRBD1 (6 bases). The CDR3 length is 15 residues. Trimming pared 4 bases from V and 5 bases from J, leaving 19 bases between. Looked up from germline, CDR1 is SGDLS and CDR2 is YYNGEE. The CDR3 sequence: CASSTQGISGNEQYF. The CDR3 DNA follows: TGTGCCAGCAGCACCCAGGGGATTTCAGGTAACGAGCAGTACTTC.

The chain employs TRBV12-2 and TRBJ2-1; TRBD2, the table's D call, was not compared with the DNA. TRBV12-2 counts as a pseudogene. There are 17 residues in the CDR3. The CDR3, as DNA: TGTGCAAGTCGGGAGCCAGGGACTAGAGTCCACTACAATGAGCAGTTCTTC. The encoded protein is CASREPGTRVHYNEQFF.

The chain uses TRBV9 and TRBJ2-7; 11 bases match TRBD1. V was pared by 2 bases and J by 5 bases, with 3 bases of the junction left unmatched. Germline V CDR1 and CDR2: SGDLS, YYNGEE. The CDR3 is 14 amino acids. The CDR3 nucleotides are TGTGCCAGCAGCGTCCGGGACAGGGGGAACGAGCAGTACTTC. This translates into CASSVRDRGNEQYF.

The V and J genes are TRBV7-2 and TRBJ2-2, with TRBD2 matching 7 bases. Losses at the gene ends were 0 bases for V and 6 bases for J; bases not matched to a gene: 4. Germline V CDR1 and CDR2: SGHTA, FQGNSA. The CDR3 totals 15 residues. CDR3 amino acids: CASSLALGLAGELFF. The DNA for the CDR3 is TGTGCCAGCAGCTTAGCCCTAGGACTAGCCGGGGAGCTGTTTTTT. The full variable domain, completed using reference TRBV7-2 and TRBJ2-2, is GAGVSQSPSNKVTEKGKDVELRCDPISGHTALYWYRQSLGQGLEFLIYFQGNSAPDKSGLPSDRFSAERTGGSVSTLTIQRTQQEDSAVYLCASSLALGLAGELFFGEGSRLTVL.

The J gene is TRBJ1-5, the V gene TRBV2; the D gene is possibly TRBD1 (5 bases). Germline V lookup: CDR1 SNHLY, CDR2 FYNNEI. V was clipped by 0 bases and J by 7 bases, with 7 bases between them. This CDR3 is 13 amino acids long. The CDR3 region has the DNA TGTGCCAGCAGTGAAGCAGGGACCCAGCCCCAGCATTTT. This sequence encodes CASSEAGTQPQHF.

V is TRBV5-1 and J is TRBJ2-5; D possibly corresponds to TRBD2 (6 bases). Trimming left V 4 bases short and J 0 bases short, with 10 bases between. Germline V gives CDR1 SGHRS, CDR2 YFSETQ. The CDR3 is 14 amino acids. For the CDR3, the DNA is TGCGCCAGCAGCCGTGAGCGGGACCAAGAGACCCAGTACTTC. Translation gives CASSRERDQETQYF.

The V and J genes are TRBV18 and TRBJ1-1, with D unclear. The V and J ends lost 3 bases and 6 bases respectively, with 14 bases between them. Germline loops: CDR1 KGHSH, CDR2 LQKENI. The CDR3 has 14 amino acids. For the CDR3, the DNA is TGTGCCAGCTCACCCATTGGCGAGAAGGCTGAAGCTTTCTTT. Amino acids: CASSPIGEKAEAFF.

The V gene is TRBV28, the J gene TRBJ2-4; D possibly uses TRBD1 or TRBD2 (5 bases each). Germline loops: CDR1 MDHEN, CDR2 SYDVKM. The CDR3 covers 17 residues. With 5 bases removed from V and 4 bases from J, the gap between germline ends came to 21 bases. The CDR3 reads CASSPWDGAERKNIQYF. The CDR3, as DNA: TGTGCCAGCAGTCCCTGGGATGGGGCGGAGCGGAAAAACATTCAGTACTTC.

This clone was counted a single time. CDR3 sequence (DNA): TGTGCCAGCAGCTTTATGCAGGGAGGCACAGATACGCAGTATTTT. It yields the protein CASSFMQGGTDTQYF. The chain employs TRBV5-5 and TRBJ2-3; D is perhaps TRBD1 or TRBD2 (5 bases each). The germline V gene has CDR1 SGHKS and CDR2 YYEKEE (reference sequence). The V and J ends lost 2 bases and 1 base respectively, with 11 bases between them. The CDR3 is made up of 15 amino acids.

This chain links TRBV25-1 with TRBJ1-1; D gene unclear. There are 14 residues in the CDR3. CDR1 MGHDK and CDR2 SYGVNS come from the germline V gene. V shed 8 bases and J shed 3 bases, with 16 bases lying between them. CDR3 nucleotide sequence: TGTGCCAGCGTCGGGGTTGGAGCGTACACTGAAGCTTTCTTT. Translating gives CASVGVGAYTEAFF.

This rearrangement joins TRBV14 to TRBJ2-2; a weak D match, TRBD2 (7 bases). The V and J ends lost 2 bases and 5 bases respectively, with 18 bases between them. The CDR3 spans 17 residues. Germline V CDR1 and CDR2: SGHDN, FVKESK. CDR3 sequence reads: CASSQSRGAQDTGELFF. DNA for the CDR3: TGTGCCAGCAGCCAATCCCGGGGGGCGCAGGATACCGGGGAGCTGTTTTTT.

This chain connects TRBV28 to TRBJ2-7; 10 bases fit TRBD1. After removal of 3 bases from V and 3 bases from J, the junction contained 5 bases not matched to a gene. The CDR3 loop spans 15 amino acids. Per the germline V gene, CDR1 is MDHEN and CDR2 is SYDVKM. The CDR3 DNA sequence: TGTGCCAGCAGTTTTGGGACAGGGGTGAACTACGAGCAGTACTTC. Amino acid sequence: CASSFGTGVNYEQYF. Complete variable domain (other parts from reference TRBV28 and TRBJ2-7): DVKVTQSSRYLVKRTGEKVFLECVQDMDHENMFWYRQDPGLGLRLIYFSYDVKMKEKGDIPEGYSVSREKKERFSLILESASTNQTSMYLCASSFGTGVNYEQYFGPGTRLTVT.

The chain is built from TRBV7-2 and TRBJ1-5, with D perhaps matching TRBD1 (5 bases). The V and J ends lost 8 bases and 2 bases respectively, with 7 bases between them. This CDR3 is built from 12 residues. The germline V gene has CDR1 SGHTA and CDR2 FQGNSA. For the CDR3, the DNA is TGTGCCAGCGGGGGGGGCAATCAGCCCCAGCATTTT. This codes for CASGGGNQPQHF.

The chain couples TRBV7-9 to TRBJ1-6; D remains unclear. Germline loops: CDR1 SEHNR, CDR2 FQNEAQ (reference sequence). V lost 2 bases, J lost 5 bases, and 13 bases lay in between. CDR3 length equals 16 residues. The CDR3 is CASSLLGSNHNSPLHF. CDR3 sequence (DNA): TGTGCCAGCAGCTTATTGGGCAGCAATCATAATTCACCCCTCCACTTT.

This chain joins TRBV7-2 and TRBJ2-7; 14 nucleotides align to TRBD2. This CDR3 comprises 18 residues. Trimming removed 1 base from V and 0 bases from J; junction bases left unmatched: 5. Germline V gene lookup returns CDR1 SGHTA and CDR2 FQGNSA. CDR3 nucleotide sequence: TGTGCCAGCAGCTTAGTAAGGGGACTAGCGGGAGCCTCCTACGAGCAGTACTTC. This translates into CASSLVRGLAGASYEQYF.

V gene TRBV14 combines with J gene TRBJ2-5; unclear D gene. Germline loops: CDR1 SGHDN, CDR2 FVKESK. Trimming pared 1 base from V and 8 bases from J, leaving 11 bases between. The CDR3 totals 13 residues. The CDR3 region has the DNA TGTGCCAGCAGCCAAGGTGTGGCAGGAACCCAGTACTTC. Its translation is CASSQGVAGTQYF.

This clone has a handful of counts. The DNA for the CDR3 is TGCGCCAGCAGGCCTGACTCCTACGAGCAGTACTTC. Its protein product is CASRPDSYEQYF. The V and J genes are TRBV5-1 and TRBJ2-7; D is unclear. Trimming stripped 5 bases from V and 0 bases from J, with 6 bases between. Germline V gives CDR1 SGHRS, CDR2 YFSETQ. The CDR3 is 12 residues long.

The chain has TRBV7-8 and TRBJ2-7; 7 nucleotides match TRBD2. V was pared by 2 bases and J by 7 bases, with 14 bases of the junction left unmatched. The germline CDR1 and CDR2 sequences are SGHVS and FQNEAQ. The CDR3 totals 16 residues. CDR3 in DNA: TGTGCCAGCAGCTTACGATTCTCGAACGTGGGGGGGGAGCAGTACTTC. Translation gives CASSLRFSNVGGEQYF.

V gene TRBV7-8 combines with J gene TRBJ2-7; 7 bases fit TRBD1. The CDR3 consists of 16 residues. J was trimmed by 0 bases and V by 0 bases; bases with no gene match: 5. CDR1 SGHVS and CDR2 FQNEAQ come from the germline V gene. The CDR3 nucleotides read TGTGCCAGCAGCTTAGCGACCGGGACAGTCTCCTACGAGCAGTACTTC. Its translation is CASSLATGTVSYEQYF.